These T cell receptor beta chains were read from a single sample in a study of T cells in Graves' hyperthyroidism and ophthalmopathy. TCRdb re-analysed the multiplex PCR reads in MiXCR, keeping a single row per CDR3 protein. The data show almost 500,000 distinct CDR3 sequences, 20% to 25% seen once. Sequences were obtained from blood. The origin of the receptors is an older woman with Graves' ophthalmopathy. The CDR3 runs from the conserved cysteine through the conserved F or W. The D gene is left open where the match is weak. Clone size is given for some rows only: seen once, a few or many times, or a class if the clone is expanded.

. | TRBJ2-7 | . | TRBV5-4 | CASSLTGPISREQYF | TGTGCCAGCAGCTTAACAGGACCTATCTCTCGTGAGCAGTACTTC
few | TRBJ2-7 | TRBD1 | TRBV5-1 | CASRFRTGMVYEQYF | TGCGCCAGCCGCTTCAGGACAGGGATGGTTTACGAGCAGTACTTC
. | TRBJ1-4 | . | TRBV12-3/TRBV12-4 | CASSSPVDLDNEKLFF | TGTGCCAGCAGTTCACCGGTGGACTTGGATAATGAAAAACTGTTTTTT
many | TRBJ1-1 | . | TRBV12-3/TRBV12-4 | CASTAGALNTEAFF | TGTGCCAGCACGGCAGGGGCGTTGAACACTGAAGCTTTCTTT
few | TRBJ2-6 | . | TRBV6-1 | CATKRGANVLTF | TGTGCCACCAAGAGGGGGGCCAACGTCCTGACTTTC
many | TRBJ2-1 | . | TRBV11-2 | CASSLDRRSDPSYNEQFF | TGTGCCAGCAGCTTAGATCGGCGGAGCGACCCCTCCTACAATGAGCAGTTCTTC
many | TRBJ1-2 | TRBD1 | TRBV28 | CASSFQGARGYTF | TGTGCCAGCAGTTTTCAGGGGGCGCGGGGCTACACCTTC
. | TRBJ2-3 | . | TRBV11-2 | CASSLVFGGMGTDTQYF | TGTGCCAGCAGCTTAGTTTTCGGCGGGATGGGGACAGATACGCAGTATTTT
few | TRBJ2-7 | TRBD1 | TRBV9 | CASSAETGIGYEQYF | TGTGCCAGCAGCGCCGAGACAGGGATAGGGTACGAGCAGTACTTC
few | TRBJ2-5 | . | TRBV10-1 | CASSALQGPQETQYF | TGCGCCAGCAGTGCTCTACAGGGCCCCCAAGAGACCCAGTACTTC
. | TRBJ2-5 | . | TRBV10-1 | CAITGDIQETQYF | TGTGCCATCACCGGGGATATCCAAGAGACCCAGTACTTC
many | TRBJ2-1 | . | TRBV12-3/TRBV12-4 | CASRSSAGTGKFDEQFF | TGTGCCAGCAGATCCTCCGCCGGGACTGGAAAGTTTGATGAGCAGTTCTTC
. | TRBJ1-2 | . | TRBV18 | CASSEDRAYGYTF | TGTGCCAGCTCAGAGGACCGGGCCTATGGCTACACCTTC
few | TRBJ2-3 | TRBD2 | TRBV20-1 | CSARIAGIDTQYF | TGCAGTGCTAGGATAGCGGGAATAGATACGCAGTATTTT
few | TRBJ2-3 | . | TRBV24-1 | CATSDSRAFTDTQYF | TGTGCCACCAGTGATTCGCGGGCTTTCACAGATACGCAGTATTTT
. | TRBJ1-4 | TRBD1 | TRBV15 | CATSRGQGATNEKLFF | TGTGCCACCAGCAGGGGACAGGGGGCAACTAATGAAAAACTGTTTTTT
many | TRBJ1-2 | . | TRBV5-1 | CASSLGARDYGYTF | TGCGCCAGCAGCTTGGGGGCGCGGGACTATGGCTACACCTTC
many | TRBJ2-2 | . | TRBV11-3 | CASSLHLSGELFF | TGTGCCAGCAGCCTTCATCTATCCGGGGAGCTGTTTTTT
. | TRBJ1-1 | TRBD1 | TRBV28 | CASSWKTGGETEAFF | TGTGCCAGCAGTTGGAAGACAGGGGGAGAAACTGAAGCTTTCTTT
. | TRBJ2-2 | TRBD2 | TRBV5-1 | CASSRTSSAGGTGELFF | TGCGCCAGCAGCCGGACTTCGTCAGCGGGAGGAACCGGGGAGCTGTTTTTT
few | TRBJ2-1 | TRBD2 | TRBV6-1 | CASRTSGRVGEQFF | TGTGCCAGCAGAACTAGCGGGAGGGTAGGTGAGCAGTTCTTC
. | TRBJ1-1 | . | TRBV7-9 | CASSRDITEAFF | TGTGCCAGCAGCCGGGACATCACTGAAGCTTTCTTT
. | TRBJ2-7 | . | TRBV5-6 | CASSLAGGEDERYF | TGTGCCAGCAGCTTGGCCGGGGGTGAGGACGAGCGGTACTTC
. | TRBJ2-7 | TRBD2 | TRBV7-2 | CASSPSGRLYEQYF | TGTGCCAGCAGCCCAAGCGGGAGGCTCTACGAGCAGTACTTC
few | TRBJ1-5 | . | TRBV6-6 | CASSYSQVNQPQHF | TGTGCCAGCAGTTACTCTCAGGTCAATCAGCCCCAGCATTTT
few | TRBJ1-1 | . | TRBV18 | CASSPSGGAPAFF | TGTGCCAGCTCACCAAGTGGCGGGGCGCCAGCTTTCTTT
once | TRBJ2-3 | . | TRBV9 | CASSVDEGRDTQYF | TGTGCCAGCAGCGTAGATGAGGGGCGGGATACGCAGTATTTT
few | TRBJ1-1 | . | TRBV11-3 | CASSLGQWTEAFF | TGTGCCAGCAGCTTAGGGCAATGGACTGAAGCTTTCTTT
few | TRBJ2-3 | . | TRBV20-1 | CSASTRNTDTQYF | TGCAGTGCTAGTACCCGAAACACAGATACGCAGTATTTT
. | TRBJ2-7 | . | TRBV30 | CAWSGLSYEQYF | TGTGCCTGGAGTGGCTTGTCCTACGAGCAGTACTTC
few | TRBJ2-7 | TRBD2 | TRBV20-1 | CSAAEPVAGGYEQYF | TGCAGTGCTGCCGAACCCGTAGCGGGAGGGTACGAGCAGTACTTC
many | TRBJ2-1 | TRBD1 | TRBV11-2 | CASRNRGPLKYNEQFF | TGTGCCAGCCGAAACAGGGGGCCCCTTAAGTACAATGAGCAGTTCTTC
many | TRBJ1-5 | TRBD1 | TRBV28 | CASRRDSLPNQPQHF | TGTGCCAGCAGGCGGGACAGCCTACCTAATCAGCCCCAGCATTTT
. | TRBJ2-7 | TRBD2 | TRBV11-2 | CASSLGGLAGFYEQYF | TGTGCCAGCAGCTTAGGGGGACTAGCGGGTTTCTACGAGCAGTACTTC
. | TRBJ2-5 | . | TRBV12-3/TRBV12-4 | CASSRRHTQETQYF | TGTGCCAGCAGCCGACGACATACTCAAGAGACCCAGTACTTC
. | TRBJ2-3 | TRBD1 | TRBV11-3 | CASRTGTGAITDTQYF | TGTGCCAGCAGGACAGGTACAGGGGCCATCACAGATACGCAGTATTTT
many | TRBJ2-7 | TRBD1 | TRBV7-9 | CASSPPDRGPYEQYF | TGTGCCAGCAGCCCGCCGGACAGGGGGCCCTACGAGCAGTACTTC
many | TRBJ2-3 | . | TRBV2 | CASRGGVGTDTQYF | TGTGCCAGCAGGGGGGGTGTTGGCACAGATACGCAGTATTTT
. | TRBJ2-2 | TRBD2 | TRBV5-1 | CASSRGLAGAAGELFF | TGCGCCAGCAGCCGGGGACTAGCGGGAGCGGCGGGGGAGCTGTTTTTT
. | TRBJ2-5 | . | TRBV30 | CASSRGDETQYF | TGTGCCTCATCAAGAGGAGACGAGACCCAGTACTTC
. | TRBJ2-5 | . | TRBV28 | CASSPRQKSHQETQYF | TGTGCCAGCTCACCGAGACAGAAATCCCACCAAGAGACCCAGTACTTC
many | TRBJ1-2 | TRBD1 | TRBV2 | CASSQILDRVYYGYTF | TGTGCCAGCAGCCAAATTTTGGACAGGGTCTACTATGGCTACACCTTC